This T cell receptor (beta chain) originates from a study of cytomegalovirus exposure and HLA in healthy donors. This CDR3 is built from 12 residues. V lost 6 bases to trimming and J lost 5 bases, with 10 bases between them. Per germline, CDR1 LNHDA and CDR2 SQIVND (reference sequence). Use of 60 Vbeta and 13 Jbeta primers characterized the PCR. Here immunoSEQ multiplex PCR was the method, and the copy in TCRdb shows in-frame clones only, minus some. The table lists 97,000 or so clones, roughly 83% of them singletons. This clone was observed once. The sequencing input was PBMCs. The chain employs TRBV19 and TRBJ2-5; D is possibly TRBD2 (5 bases). This sequence originates from a man aged 40-50 years in good health and CMV-seronegative. CDR3: CASSTGWETQYF. CDR3 bases: TGTGCCAGTAGCACGGGGTGGGAGACCCAGTACTTC.